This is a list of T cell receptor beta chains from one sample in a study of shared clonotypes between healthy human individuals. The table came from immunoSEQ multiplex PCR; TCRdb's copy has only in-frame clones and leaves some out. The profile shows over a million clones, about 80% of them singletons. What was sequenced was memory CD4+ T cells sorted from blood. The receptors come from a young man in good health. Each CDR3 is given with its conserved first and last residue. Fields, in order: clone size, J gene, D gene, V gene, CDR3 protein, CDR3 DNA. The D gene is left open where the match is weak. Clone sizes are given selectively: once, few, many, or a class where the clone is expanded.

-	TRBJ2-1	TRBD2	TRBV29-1	CSGGELAGNEQFF	TGCAGCGGGGGGGAACTAGCGGGTAATGAGCAGTTCTTC
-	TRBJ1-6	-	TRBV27	CASSFEQDNSPLHF	TGTGCCAGCAGTTTCGAACAGGATAATTCACCCCTCCACTTT
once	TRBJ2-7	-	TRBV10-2	CASSESQEGYYEQYF	TGCGCCAGCAGTGAGTCTCAGGAGGGATACTACGAGCAGTACTTC
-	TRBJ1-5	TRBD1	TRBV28	CASSPLDRDHQPQHF	TGTGCCAGCAGTCCTCTGGACAGGGACCATCAGCCCCAGCATTTT
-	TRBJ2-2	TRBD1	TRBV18	CASSPGQGTGELFF	TGTGCCAGCTCACCCGGACAGGGCACCGGGGAGCTGTTTTTT
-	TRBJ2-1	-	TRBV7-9	CASSPDWGNNEQFF	TGTGCCAGCAGCCCAGACTGGGGCAACAATGAGCAGTTCTTC
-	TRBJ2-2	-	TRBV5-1	CASSLDASDTGELFF	TGCGCCAGCAGCCTGGACGCTTCGGACACCGGGGAGCTGTTTTTT
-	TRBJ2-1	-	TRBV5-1	CASSSEGPYNEQFF	TGCGCCAGCAGCTCCGAGGGTCCGTACAATGAGCAGTTCTTC
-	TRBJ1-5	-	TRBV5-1	CASSLYPVDSNQPQHF	TGCGCCAGCAGCTTATATCCGGTAGATAGCAATCAGCCCCAGCATTTT
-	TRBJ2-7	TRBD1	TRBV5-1	CASSSSTGAYEQYF	TGCGCCAGCAGCTCGTCGACAGGGGCCTACGAGCAGTACTTC
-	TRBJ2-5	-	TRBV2	CASSDSALAGQETQYF	TGTGCCAGCAGTGACTCGGCTCTGGCGGGGCAAGAGACCCAGTACTTC
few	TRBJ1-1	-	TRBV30	CAWTPGKMNPEAFF	TGTGCCTGGACCCCAGGGAAAATGAATCCTGAAGCTTTCTTT
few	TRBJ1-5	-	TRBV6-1	CASKSLGNQPQHF	TGTGCCAGCAAATCCCTTGGCAATCAGCCCCAGCATTTT
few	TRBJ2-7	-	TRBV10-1	CASSDNPSYEQYF	TGCGCCAGCAGCGACAATCCATCCTACGAGCAGTACTTC
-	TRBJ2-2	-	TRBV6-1	CASARTLTGELFF	TGTGCCAGTGCTAGAACTTTAACCGGGGAGCTGTTTTTT
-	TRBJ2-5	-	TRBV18	CASSPTTDETQYF	TGTGCCAGCTCACCTACCACGGACGAGACCCAGTACTTC
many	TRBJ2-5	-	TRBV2	CASSQLQETQYF	TGTGCCAGCAGCCAGCTCCAAGAGACCCAGTACTTC
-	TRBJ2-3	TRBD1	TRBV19	CARFGTASTDTQYF	TGTGCCAGGTTCGGGACAGCGAGCACAGATACGCAGTATTTT
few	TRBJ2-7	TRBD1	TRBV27	CATQGAFYEQYF	TGTGCCACACAGGGGGCATTCTACGAGCAGTACTTC
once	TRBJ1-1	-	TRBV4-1	CASSQGFEVNTEAFF	TGCGCCAGCAGCCAAGGTTTTGAGGTAAACACTGAAGCTTTCTTT
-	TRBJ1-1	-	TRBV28	CASSRNSVEAFF	TGTGCCAGCAGTCGAAACAGTGTTGAAGCTTTCTTT
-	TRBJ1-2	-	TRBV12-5	CASGFGRDGYTF	TGTGCTAGTGGTTTCGGGAGGGATGGCTACACCTTC
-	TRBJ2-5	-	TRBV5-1	CASRQTGETQYF	TGCGCCAGCAGACAAACTGGGGAGACCCAGTACTTC
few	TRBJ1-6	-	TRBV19	CATSGDNSPLHF	TGTGCCACCTCAGGGGACAATTCACCCCTCCACTTT
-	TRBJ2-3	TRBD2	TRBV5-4	CASSFGTSGVADTQYF	TGTGCCAGCAGCTTCGGGACTAGCGGGGTGGCAGATACGCAGTATTTT
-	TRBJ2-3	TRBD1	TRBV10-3	CAISGGTGGRDTQYF	TGTGCCATCAGTGGAGGGACAGGGGGCCGAGATACGCAGTATTTT
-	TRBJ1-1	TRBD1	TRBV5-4	CASSLATGRMNTEAFF	TGTGCCAGCAGCTTGGCGACAGGGAGAATGAACACTGAGGCTTTCTTT
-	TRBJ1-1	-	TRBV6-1	CASSERAGVNTEAFF	TGTGCCAGCAGTGAAAGGGCAGGGGTGAACACTGAAGCTTTCTTT
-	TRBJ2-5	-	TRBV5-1	CASSLGSGSQETQYF	TGCGCCAGCAGCTTGGGTTCGGGGAGCCAAGAGACCCAGTACTTC
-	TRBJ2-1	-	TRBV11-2	CASSLAGGSAYEQFF	TGTGCCAGCAGCTTAGCTGGGGGCAGTGCATATGAGCAGTTCTTC
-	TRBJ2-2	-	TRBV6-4	CASSIGQGTGELFF	TGTGCCAGCAGTATCGGACAAGGCACCGGGGAGCTGTTTTTT
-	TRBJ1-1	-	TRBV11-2	CASSSPSGVGEAFF	TGTGCCAGCAGCTCCCCCTCGGGGGTTGGTGAAGCTTTCTTT
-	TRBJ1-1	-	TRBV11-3	CASSLEVNTEAFF	TGTGCCAGCAGCTTAGAGGTAAACACTGAAGCTTTCTTT
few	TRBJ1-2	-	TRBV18	CASSPTRQANYGYTF	TGTGCCAGCTCGCCCACGAGGCAAGCTAACTATGGCTACACCTTC
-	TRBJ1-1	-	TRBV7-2	CASSANRDTEAFF	TGTGCCAGCAGCGCCAACCGGGACACTGAAGCTTTCTTT
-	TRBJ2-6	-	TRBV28	CASTAGGANVLTF	TGTGCCAGCACTGCCGGCGGGGCCAACGTCCTGACTTTC
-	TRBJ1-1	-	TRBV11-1	CASSRGGSALEAFF	TGTGCCAGCAGTAGGGGGGGATCCGCCCTCGAAGCTTTCTTT
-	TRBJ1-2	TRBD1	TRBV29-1	CSVAGQGTGGYTF	TGCAGCGTTGCCGGACAGGGGACGGGTGGCTACACCTTC
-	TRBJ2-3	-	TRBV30	CAWSAPEGTQYF	TGTGCCTGGAGTGCTCCCGAGGGTACGCAGTATTTT
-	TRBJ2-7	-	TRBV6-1	CASSELARYPYEQYF	TGTGCCAGCAGTGAACTAGCGCGCTATCCCTACGAGCAGTACTTC
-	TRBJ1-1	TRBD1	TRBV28	CASSLWTGLNTEAFF	TGTGCCAGCAGTTTATGGACAGGGCTGAACACTGAAGCTTTCTTT
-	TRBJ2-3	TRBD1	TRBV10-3	CAISWTGPTDTQYF	TGTGCCATCAGTTGGACAGGGCCCACAGATACGCAGTATTTT
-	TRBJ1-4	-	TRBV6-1	CASNSGTVEKLFF	TGTGCCAGCAACTCCGGGACGGTCGAAAAACTGTTTTTT
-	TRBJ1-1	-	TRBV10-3	CAIGGQMNTEAFF	TGTGCCATCGGCGGACAAATGAACACTGAAGCTTTCTTT
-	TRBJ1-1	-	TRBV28	CASARVDISNTEAFF	TGTGCCAGCGCCCGGGTGGACATTTCGAACACTGAAGCTTTCTTT
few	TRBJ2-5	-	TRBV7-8	CASTPSGGGQETQYF	TGTGCCAGCACCCCGTCGGGCGGCGGCCAAGAGACCCAGTACTTC
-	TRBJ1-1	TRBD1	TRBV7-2	CASSPLMAGGTEAFF	TGTGCCAGCAGCCCTTTGATGGCAGGGGGCACCGAAGCTTTCTTT
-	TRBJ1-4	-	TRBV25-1	CASSDSRAVEKLFF	TGTGCCAGCAGTGACAGTCGGGCAGTCGAAAAACTGTTTTTT
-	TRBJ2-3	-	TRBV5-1	CASSLRLGNTDTQYF	TGCGCCAGCAGCTTGAGGCTAGGCAACACAGATACGCAGTATTTT
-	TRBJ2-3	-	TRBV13	CASSLKLIDTQYF	TGTGCCAGCAGCTTAAAACTTATAGATACGCAGTATTTT
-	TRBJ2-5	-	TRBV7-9	CASSLAGTGETQYF	TGTGCCAGCAGCTTAGCAGGGACGGGTGAGACCCAGTACTTC
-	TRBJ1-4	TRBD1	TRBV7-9	CASSLRTGMVATNEKLFF	TGTGCCAGCAGCTTAAGGACAGGGATGGTCGCAACTAATGAAAAACTGTTTTTT
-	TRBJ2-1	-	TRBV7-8	CASSFFLNEQFF	TGTGCCAGCAGCTTTTTCCTTAATGAGCAGTTCTTC
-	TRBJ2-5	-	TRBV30	CAWSVPGWGYQETQYF	TGTGCCTGGAGTGTACCGGGGTGGGGGTACCAAGAGACCCAGTACTTC